This record looks at one T cell receptor (beta chain) sequence and its context. This sample was included in a study of beta chain features in type 1 diabetes. As every portion of the isolated RNA was reverse transcribed, the sequencing read expressed TCRB transcripts. Profiling relied on immunoSEQ multiplex PCR, and the TCRdb table lists in-frame clones only, not all of them. The sample contains 450,000 to 600,000 clones, about 29% of which appear only once. The CDR3 loop spans 16 amino acids. The germline V gene encodes CDR1 GTSNPN and CDR2 SVGIG (reference sequence). V lost 3 bases and J 1 base, leaving 18 bases between the germline ends.

The chain links TRBV30 to TRBJ2-5, with a weak D call TRBD1 (6 bases). The specimen was naive CD4+ T cells from blood. The sequence came from a man in his late teens or twenties in good health. CDR3 in amino acids: CAWRFRLGALQETQYF. CDR3 bases: TGTGCCTGGAGGTTCCGACTGGGGGCCCTCCAAGAGACCCAGTACTTC.